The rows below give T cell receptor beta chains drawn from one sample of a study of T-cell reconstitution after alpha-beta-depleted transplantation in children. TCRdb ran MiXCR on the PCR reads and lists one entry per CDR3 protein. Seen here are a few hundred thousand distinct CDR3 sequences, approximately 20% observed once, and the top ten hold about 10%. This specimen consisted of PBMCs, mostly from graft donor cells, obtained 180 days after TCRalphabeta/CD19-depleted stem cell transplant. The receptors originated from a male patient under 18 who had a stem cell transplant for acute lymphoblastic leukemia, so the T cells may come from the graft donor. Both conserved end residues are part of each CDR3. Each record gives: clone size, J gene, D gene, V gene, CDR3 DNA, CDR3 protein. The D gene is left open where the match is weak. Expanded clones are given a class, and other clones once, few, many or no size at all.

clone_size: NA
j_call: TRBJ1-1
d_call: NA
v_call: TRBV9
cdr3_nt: TGTGCCAGCAGCGGGTATTTGAACACTGAAGCTTTCTTT
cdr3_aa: CASSGYLNTEAFF

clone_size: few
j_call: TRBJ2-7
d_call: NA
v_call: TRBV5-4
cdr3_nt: TGTGCCAGCAGCTACGACAGTCCCTACGAGCAGTACTTC
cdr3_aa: CASSYDSPYEQYF

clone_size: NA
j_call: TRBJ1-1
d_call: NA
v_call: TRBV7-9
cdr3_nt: TGTGCCAGCAGCCTGGTAGAGGTCGCTTTCTTT
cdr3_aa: CASSLVEVAFF

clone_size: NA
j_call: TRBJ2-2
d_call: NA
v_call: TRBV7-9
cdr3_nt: TGTGCCAGCAGCTCCAGAGGGGAGAACACCGGGGAGCTGTTTTTT
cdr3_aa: CASSSRGENTGELFF

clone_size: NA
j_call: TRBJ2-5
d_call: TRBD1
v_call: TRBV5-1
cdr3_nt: TGCGCCAGCAGGAGGGGACAGGGGAAGGAGACCCAGTACTTC
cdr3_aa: CASRRGQGKETQYF

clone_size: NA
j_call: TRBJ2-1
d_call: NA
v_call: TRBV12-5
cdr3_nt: TGTGCTAGTGGTCCGCTAGCAGGACAGTTCTTC
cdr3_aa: CASGPLAGQFF

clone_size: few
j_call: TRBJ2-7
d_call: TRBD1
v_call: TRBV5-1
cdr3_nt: TGCGCCAGCAGCTTCCGGGACAGGGGCTCCTACGAGCAGTACTTC
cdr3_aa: CASSFRDRGSYEQYF

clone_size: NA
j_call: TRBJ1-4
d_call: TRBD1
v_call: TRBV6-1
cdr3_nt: TGTGCCATCGGGGGACAGGGTAAACCGAACGAAAAACTGTTTTTT
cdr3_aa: CAIGGQGKPNEKLFF

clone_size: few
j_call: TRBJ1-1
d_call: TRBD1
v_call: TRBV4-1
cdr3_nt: TGCGCCAGCAGCCAGTCGTGGGGACAGGGTCGAGGTGAAGCTTTCTTT
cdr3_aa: CASSQSWGQGRGEAFF

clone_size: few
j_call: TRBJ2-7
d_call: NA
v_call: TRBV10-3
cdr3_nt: TGTGCCATCAGTGAGATCAGCGAGCAGTACTTC
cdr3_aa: CAISEISEQYF

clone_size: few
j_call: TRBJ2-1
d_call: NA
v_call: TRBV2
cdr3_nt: TGTGCCAGCATCCTCTCCACGGGAGACTACAATGAGCAGTTCTTC
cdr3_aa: CASILSTGDYNEQFF

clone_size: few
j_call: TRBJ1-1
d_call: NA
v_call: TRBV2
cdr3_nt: TGTGCCAGCCGTGGGCCCGGGGACACTGAAGCTTTCTTT
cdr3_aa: CASRGPGDTEAFF

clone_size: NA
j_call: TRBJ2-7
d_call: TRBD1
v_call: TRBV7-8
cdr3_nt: TGTGCCAGCAGCCCGGGGACAGGGGACGAGCAGTACTTC
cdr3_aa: CASSPGTGDEQYF

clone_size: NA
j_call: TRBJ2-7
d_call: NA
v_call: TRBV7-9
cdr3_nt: TGTGCCAGCAGCTTAGAAGAGTACGCCTACGAGCAGTACTTC
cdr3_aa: CASSLEEYAYEQYF

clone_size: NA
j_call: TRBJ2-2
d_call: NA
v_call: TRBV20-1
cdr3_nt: TGCAGTGCCCCCGTTGGGCGTGACACCGGGGAGCTGTTTTTT
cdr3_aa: CSAPVGRDTGELFF

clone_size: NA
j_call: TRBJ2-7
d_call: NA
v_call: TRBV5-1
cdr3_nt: TGCGCCAGCAGCCTGGCAGGGGGTCGGACTAGACTCTACGAGCAGTACTTC
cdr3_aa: CASSLAGGRTRLYEQYF

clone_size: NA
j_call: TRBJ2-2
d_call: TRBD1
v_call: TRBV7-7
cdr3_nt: TGTGCCAGCAGCTTGGACAGGGTGACCGGGGAGCTGTTTTTT
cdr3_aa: CASSLDRVTGELFF

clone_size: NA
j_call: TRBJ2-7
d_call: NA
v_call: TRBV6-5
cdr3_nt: TGTGCCAGCAGTTACGGGACGGAGACCTACGAGCAGTACTTC
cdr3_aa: CASSYGTETYEQYF

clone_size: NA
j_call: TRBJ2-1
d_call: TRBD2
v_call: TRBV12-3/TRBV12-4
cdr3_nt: TGTGCCAGTAGCGGGAGCTCCTACAATGAGCAGTTCTTC
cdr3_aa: CASSGSSYNEQFF

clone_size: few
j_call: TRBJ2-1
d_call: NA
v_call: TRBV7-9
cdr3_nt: TGTGCCAGCAGCTTAGGTACCAGTTTCTCCAATGAGCAGTTCTTC
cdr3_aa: CASSLGTSFSNEQFF

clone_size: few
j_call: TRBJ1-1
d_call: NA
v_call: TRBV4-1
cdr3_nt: TGCGCCAGCAGCCCGATCCTAGGGGAAGCTTTCTTT
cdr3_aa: CASSPILGEAFF

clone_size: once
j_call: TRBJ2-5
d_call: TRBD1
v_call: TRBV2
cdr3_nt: TGTGCCAGCAGCGCCGGACAGGCTCAAGAGACCCAGTACTTC
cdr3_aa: CASSAGQAQETQYF

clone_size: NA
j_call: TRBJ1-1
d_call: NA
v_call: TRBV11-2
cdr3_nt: TGTGCCAGCAGCTTTTCTGTACTGGCAAACACTGAAGCTTTCTTT
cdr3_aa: CASSFSVLANTEAFF

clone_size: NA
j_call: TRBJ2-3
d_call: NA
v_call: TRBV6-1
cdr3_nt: TGTGCCAGCAAATCCGGGACTCTTTTCACAGATACGCAGTATTTT
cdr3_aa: CASKSGTLFTDTQYF

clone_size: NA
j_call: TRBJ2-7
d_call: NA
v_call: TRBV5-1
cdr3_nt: TGCGCCAGCAGCTTGGGGACCGGGACTGCCCCCTACGAGCAGTACTTC
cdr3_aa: CASSLGTGTAPYEQYF

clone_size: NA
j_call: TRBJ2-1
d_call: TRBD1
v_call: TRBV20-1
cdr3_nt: TGCAGTGCTTGGACAGGGACCTACAATGAGCAGTTCTTC
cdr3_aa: CSAWTGTYNEQFF

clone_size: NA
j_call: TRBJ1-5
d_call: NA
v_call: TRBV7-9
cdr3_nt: TGTGCCAGCACGAAGTCTAGCAATCAGCCCCAGCATTTT
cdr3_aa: CASTKSSNQPQHF

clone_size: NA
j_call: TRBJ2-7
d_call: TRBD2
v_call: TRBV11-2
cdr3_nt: TGTGCCAGCAGCTTAGTTTGGGGCGGGGGGAGCTCCTACGAGCAGTACTTC
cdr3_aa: CASSLVWGGGSSYEQYF

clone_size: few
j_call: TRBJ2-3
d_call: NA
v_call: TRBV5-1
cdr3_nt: TGCGCCAGCAGCTTTGGGTTGGCAGATACGCAGTATTTT
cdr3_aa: CASSFGLADTQYF

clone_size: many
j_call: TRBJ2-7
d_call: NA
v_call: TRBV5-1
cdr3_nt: TGTGCCAGCAGCTTAACGGGCTCCTACGAGCAGTACTTC
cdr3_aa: CASSLTGSYEQYF

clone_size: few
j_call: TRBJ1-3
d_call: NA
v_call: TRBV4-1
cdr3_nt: TGCGCCAGCAGCCAAGGCAATCGGGGAAACTCTGGAAACACCATATATTTT
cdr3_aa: CASSQGNRGNSGNTIYF

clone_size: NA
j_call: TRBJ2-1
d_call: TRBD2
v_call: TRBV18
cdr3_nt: TGTGCCAGCTCACCATTGCTAGCGGGAGTTAACAATGAGCAGTTCTTC
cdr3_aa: CASSPLLAGVNNEQFF

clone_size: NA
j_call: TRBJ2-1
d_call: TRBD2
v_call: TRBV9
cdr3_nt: TGTGCCAGCAGCGTAGGGGTAGCGGGATTCGATGAGCAGTTCTTC
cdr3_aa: CASSVGVAGFDEQFF

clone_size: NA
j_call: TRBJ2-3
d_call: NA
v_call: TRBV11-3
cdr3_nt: TGTGCCAGCAGGGGCTACACAGATACGCAGTATTTT
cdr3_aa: CASRGYTDTQYF

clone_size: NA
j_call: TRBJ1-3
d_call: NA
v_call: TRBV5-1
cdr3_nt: TGCGCCAGCAGCTTGGACGGAGACGTCTCTGGAAACACCATATATTTT
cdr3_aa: CASSLDGDVSGNTIYF